The 24 T cell receptor beta chains below come from one sample, sequenced in a study of cytomegalovirus exposure and HLA in healthy donors. Both 60 Vbeta primers and 13 Jbeta primers went into the PCR. Profiling relied on immunoSEQ multiplex PCR, and the TCRdb table lists in-frame clones only, not all of them. The data show tens of thousands of clones, more than 70% seen once. The material sequenced was PBMCs. All receptors come from a man aged 30 to 39 in good health and CMV-seropositive.

The rearrangement joins TRBV4-3 to TRBJ2-7; 10 nucleotides align to TRBD1. Looked up from germline, CDR1 is LGHNA and CDR2 is YSLEER. V gave up 4 bases and J gave up 4 bases; unmatched junction bases: 4. This CDR3 is built from 14 residues. The CDR3 DNA is TGCGCCAGCAGCCCGTCGGGACAGGGGTACGAGCAGTACTTC. Protein sequence: CASSPSGQGYEQYF.

This clone showed up just a few times. This chain connects TRBV27 to TRBJ1-6; no reliable D call. The CDR3 length is 12 residues. Trimming took off 5 bases at V and 6 bases at J, with 5 bases between the two ends. Germline V gene lookup returns CDR1 MNHEY and CDR2 SMNVEV (reference sequence). For the CDR3, the DNA is TGTGCCAGCAGTCTGGCTAATTCACCCCTCCACTTT. It is translated as CASSLANSPLHF.

CDR3 sequence reads: CASSVSAGPYGYTF. The DNA of the CDR3 is TGTGCCAGCAGCGTATCGGCGGGACCCTATGGCTACACCTTC. J is TRBJ1-2 and V is TRBV9; possible D gene TRBD1, 5 bases. The CDR3 is 14 amino acids. Germline V gives CDR1 SGDLS, CDR2 YYNGEE. Trimming left V 1 base short and J 4 bases short, with 11 bases between.

CDR3 in amino acids: CASSGRDRGNTGELFF. The DNA for the CDR3 is TGTGCCAGCAGCGGACGGGACAGGGGAAACACCGGGGAGCTGTTTTTT. The chain couples TRBV9 to TRBJ2-2, with 10 bases lining up with TRBD1. J was trimmed by 2 bases and V by 3 bases; bases with no gene match: 4. The CDR3 loop spans 16 amino acids. Looked up from germline, CDR1 is SGDLS and CDR2 is YYNGEE.

V is TRBV5-5 and J is TRBJ2-7, with D tentatively TRBD2 (5 bases). This CDR3 has 13 amino acids. Germline V gives CDR1 SGHKS, CDR2 YYEKEE (reference sequence). Deletions cut 0 bases from V and 3 bases from J, with 7 bases between. The DNA for the CDR3 is TGTGCCAGCAGCTTGGTGGCGGGCTACGAGCAGTACTTC. This sequence encodes CASSLVAGYEQYF.

This clone was observed once. V is TRBV29-1 and J is TRBJ2-5; possibly TRBD2 for D (6 bases). The J call may be wrong; the DNA end is better matched by TRBJ2-7. CDR1 is SQVTM and CDR2 is ANQGSEA in the germline V gene. CDR3 length: 13 residues. Here the CDR3 reads CSVGGGAGYEQYF. CDR3 DNA sequence: TGCAGCGTTGGCGGAGGGGCGGGGTACGAGCAGTACTTC.

The chain recombines TRBV6-6 with TRBJ2-7; 12 bases agree with TRBD2. CDR1 MNHNY and CDR2 SVGAGI come from the germline V gene (reference sequence). The CDR3 is 15 residues long. V lost 2 bases and J lost 2; bases outside the gene matches: 1. The CDR3 DNA follows: TGTGCCAGCAGTTACCCTAGCGGGGGGGCCTACGAGCAGTACTTC. Residues: CASSYPSGGAYEQYF.

This chain links TRBV5-6 with TRBJ2-5; possible D gene TRBD1, 5 bases. CDR1 and CDR2 (germline): SGHDT, YYEEEE. The length of the CDR3 is 13 residues. Trimming removed 0 bases from V and 9 bases from J, with 12 bases in between. The CDR3 loop reads CASSLGQLTAQYF. As DNA, the CDR3 is TGTGCCAGCAGCTTGGGACAGCTAACGGCCCAGTACTTC.

The V gene is TRBV2, the J gene TRBJ2-5, with 8 bases lining up with TRBD1. The CDR3 has 15 amino acids. V dropped 8 bases and J dropped 2; count of bases not matched to a gene: 10. Per germline, CDR1 SNHLY and CDR2 FYNNEI. In DNA form, the CDR3 reads TGTGCCAGCTCTCCCCGGGACAGGAGACAAGAGACCCAGTACTTC. Protein product: CASSPRDRRQETQYF. The whole variable domain, remainder taken from reference TRBV2 and TRBJ2-5, is EPEVTQTPSHQVTQMGQEVILRCVPISNHLYFYWYRQILGQKVEFLVSFYNNEISEKSEIFDDQFSVERPDGSNFTLKIRSTKLEDSAMYFCASSPRDRRQETQYFGPGTRLLVL.

The rearrangement links TRBV11-1 to TRBJ2-1; 10 bases are shared with TRBD2. From germline, CDR1 is SGHAT and CDR2 FQDESV (reference sequence). V lost 3 bases to trimming and J lost 4 bases; unmatched junction nucleotides: 3. CDR3 length: 15 residues. The CDR3 nucleotides are TGTGCCAGCAGCTTCCAAGCGGGGGGGTACAATGAGCAGTTCTTC. This codes for CASSFQAGGYNEQFF.

The rearrangement joins TRBV28 to TRBJ1-5, with D maybe TRBD1 (6 bases). This CDR3 contains 17 residues. V lost 2 bases to trimming and J lost 0 bases, with 14 bases between them. Looked up from germline, CDR1 is MDHEN and CDR2 is SYDVKM. The CDR3 spells CASSLQGPRYSNQPQHF. In DNA form, the CDR3 reads TGTGCCAGCAGTTTACAGGGGCCGAGATATAGCAATCAGCCCCAGCATTTT.

V and J are TRBV2 and TRBJ2-2; TRBD2 matches at 11 bases. Germline V gene sequence: CDR1 SNHLY, CDR2 FYNNEI. J was trimmed by 2 bases and V by 6 bases; bases with no gene match: 11. The CDR3 is made up of 18 amino acids. The CDR3, as DNA: TGTGCCAGCAGCCCATCACGGGGACTAGCGGATAACACCGGGGAGCTGTTTTTT. Translation: CASSPSRGLADNTGELFF.

J is TRBJ1-5 and V is TRBV5-1, with D maybe TRBD1 (6 bases). In germline, CDR1 is SGHRS, CDR2 YFSETQ. V lost 4 bases and J 6 bases, leaving 23 bases between the germline ends. This CDR3 has 17 residues. CDR3 coding DNA: TGCGCCAGCAGCCCAGGGGAGTTTGAATTAGGTATTCAGCCCCAGCATTTT. It yields the protein CASSPGEFELGIQPQHF. Full variable domain (remainder filled in from reference TRBV5-1 and TRBJ1-5): KAGVTQTPRYLIKTRGQQVTLSCSPISGHRSVSWYQQTPGQGLQFLFEYFSETQRNKGNFPGRFSGRQFSNSRSEMNVSTLELGDSALYLCASSPGEFELGIQPQHFGDGTRLSIL.

This clone was detected once. The chain couples TRBV6-4 to TRBJ2-3; TRBD1 matches at 7 bases. V gave up 1 base and J gave up 1 base; unmatched junction bases: 2. Germline lookup yields CDR1 MRHNA and CDR2 SNTAGT. This CDR3 region has 15 residues. The CDR3 DNA sequence: TGTGCCAGCAGTGACTTTACAGGGGGCACAGATACGCAGTATTTT. Translated: CASSDFTGGTDTQYF.

The chain combines TRBV6-6 with TRBJ1-4, with a possible D match to TRBD1 (5 bases). Germline V CDR1 and CDR2: MNHNY, SVGAGI (reference sequence). There are 15 residues in the CDR3. The V and J ends lost 4 bases and 10 bases respectively, with 19 bases between them. Written as DNA, the CDR3 is TGTGCCAGCAGTTCGACGGCAGGGCCGATGGGAAAACTGTTTTTT. It specifies CASSSTAGPMGKLFF.

V and J are TRBV28 and TRBJ2-7, with TRBD1 as a possible D gene (5 bases). V gave up 2 bases and J gave up 4 bases, with 12 bases separating them. CDR1 MDHEN and CDR2 SYDVKM come from the germline V gene. There are 14 residues in the CDR3. CDR3 in DNA: TGTGCCAGCAGTTTACAGGGCCGTGGTTACGAGCAGTACTTC. It yields the protein CASSLQGRGYEQYF.

The J gene is TRBJ1-4, the V gene TRBV29-1; 7 bases match TRBD1. The CDR3 extends over 16 amino acids. Per the germline V gene, CDR1 is SQVTM and CDR2 is ANQGSEA. Trimming took 4 bases from V and 2 from J; bases not matched to a gene: 10. This CDR3 reads CSVAETGLATNEKLFF. The DNA of the CDR3 is TGCAGCGTTGCCGAGACAGGGTTAGCTACTAATGAAAAACTGTTTTTT.

The chain has TRBV28 and TRBJ1-1; 8 bases are shared with TRBD1. The CDR3 has 14 residues. Germline CDR1 reads MDHEN; CDR2 reads SYDVKM. With 6 bases clipped from V and 4 bases from J, the junction kept 7 bases outside the gene matches. The CDR3 loop reads CASSPTGVLTEAFF. CDR3 sequence (DNA): TGTGCCAGCAGCCCGACAGGGGTCCTCACTGAAGCTTTCTTT.

This chain joins TRBV6-6 and TRBJ1-1; 8 bases map to TRBD1. J lost 9 bases, V lost 4 bases, and 13 bases had no gene match. The length of the CDR3 is 15 residues. Germline CDR1 reads MNHNY; CDR2 reads SVGAGI (reference sequence). The CDR3 DNA reads as TGTGCCAGCAGTTCAGCAACAGGACAGGGTAATCAAGCTTTCTTT. Translation gives CASSSATGQGNQAFF.

The J gene is TRBJ2-5, the V gene TRBV19; 8 nucleotides match TRBD1. The V segment lost 4 bases and the J segment 2 bases; nucleotides outside the gene matches: 3. CDR1 is LNHDA, CDR2 SQIVND, per germline (reference sequence). This CDR3 is built from 14 residues. CDR3 sequence reads: CASSSWTGQETQYF. The CDR3 DNA is TGTGCCAGTAGTAGCTGGACAGGGCAAGAGACCCAGTACTTC.

The chain employs TRBV7-8 and TRBJ2-1; perhaps TRBD2 as D (7 bases). CDR3 length: 16 amino acids. V shed 2 bases and J shed 9 bases, with 20 bases lying between them. Germline CDR1 SGHVS, CDR2 FQNEAQ. In DNA, the CDR3 is TGTGCCAGCAGCTTAACCCGGGACTACGAGGACAGTGAGCAGTTCTTC. Its translation: CASSLTRDYEDSEQFF.

The chain has TRBV4-2 and TRBJ2-7; 13 bases are a match to TRBD2. J lost 7 bases, V lost 4 bases, and 10 bases had no gene match. The CDR3 totals 16 residues. From germline, CDR1 is LGHNA and CDR2 YNFKEQ. The CDR3 loop is CASSPLAGGPLVEQYF. The CDR3 nucleotides are TGTGCCAGCAGCCCACTAGCGGGGGGGCCCCTTGTTGAGCAGTACTTC.

DNA for the CDR3: TGTGCCAGCAGTGCTAGCGGGGGACAAGAGACCCAGTACTTC. Residues: CASSASGGQETQYF. The chain carries TRBV9 and TRBJ2-5, with TRBD2 matching over 10 bases. The CDR3 contains 14 residues. Germline lookup yields CDR1 SGDLS and CDR2 YYNGEE. V shed 5 bases, J shed 2 bases, and the junction held 3 bases outside the gene matches.

The CDR3 protein is CASSLAPSAGGEKLFF. CDR3 in DNA: TGTGCCAGCAGCTTAGCTCCCTCTGCAGGGGGCGAAAAACTGTTTTTT. The genes are TRBV7-6 and TRBJ1-4, with 8 bases lining up with TRBD1. The germline CDR1 and CDR2 sequences are SGHVS and FNYEAQ. After removal of 0 bases from V and 8 bases from J, the junction contained 8 bases not matched to a gene. The CDR3 covers 16 residues.